Presented here are 18 T cell receptor beta chains from one specimen sequenced in a study of regulatory T cells in long-lasting Graves disease. Libraries of TCR beta came from iRepertoire HTBI primers plus Arm-PCR of CDR3 regions. TCRdb independently ran MiXCR on the multiplex PCR reads; one entry per CDR3 protein. In the table there are a few hundred thousand distinct CDR3 sequences, 16% of which are singletons. Time point here: newly diagnosed GD, antithyroid drugs for less than 3 months. There was RNA extracted from PBMCs, and the TCR library was made from it. This same sample was also taken into another study, of T cells in Graves' hyperthyroidism and ophthalmopathy.

Sequencing used peripheral blood mononuclear cells (PBMCs), obtained at new diagnosis, from a patient treated with antithyroid drugs. Source of these receptors: a man aged 35 to 55 with Graves disease.

This clonotype was counted ten times or more. V and J are TRBV4-2 and TRBJ2-5; D call uncertain. Trimming removed 1 base from V and 4 bases from J, with 10 bases in between. Germline V lookup: CDR1 LGHNA, CDR2 YNFKEQ. The CDR3 extends over 14 amino acids. This CDR3 reads CASSQGPKGETQYF. CDR3 nucleotides: TGTGCCAGCAGCCAAGGGCCCAAGGGAGAGACCCAGTACTTC.

This clonotype came up many times. CDR3 DNA sequence: TGTGCCAGCAGGCCGGACAGGGGGTGGAAAGATACGCAGTATTTT. This encodes CASRPDRGWKDTQYF. This chain connects TRBV28 to TRBJ2-3; 10 bases match TRBD1. The V gene's germline CDR1 is MDHEN and CDR2 SYDVKM. The CDR3 runs 15 residues. V dropped 6 bases and J dropped 5; count of bases not matched to a gene: 8.

This clonotype was seen a few times. The V call is TRBV11-2, the J call TRBJ1-6; D is possibly TRBD1 (6 bases). This CDR3 region has 15 residues. Trimming left V 5 bases short and J 9 bases short, with 17 bases between. Germline V gives CDR1 SGHAT, CDR2 FQNNGV. The CDR3 nucleotides read TGTGCCAGCAGCGCCAACAGGGTTCCTTCTTCACCCCTCCACTTT. It encodes CASSANRVPSSPLHF.

For this clonotype: Given a far larger clone just one base away, this is likely a sequencing read error. V usage is TRBV7-9 and J usage is TRBJ2-5; a weak D match, TRBD1 (6 bases). Trimming stripped 5 bases from V and 0 bases from J, with 16 bases between. The germline V gene has CDR1 SEHNR and CDR2 FQNEAQ (reference sequence). This CDR3 region has 16 residues. The CDR3 region has the DNA TGTGCCAGCAGCCCAGGGGTTCTTTTCGACCAAGAGACCCAGTACTTC. Residues: CASSPGVLFDQETQYF.

The table lists this clonotype with many counts. This chain connects TRBV7-8 to TRBJ1-6, with TRBD1 matching over 8 bases. Per germline, CDR1 SGHVS and CDR2 FQNEAQ. This CDR3 contains 15 residues. Trimming at V came to 3 bases and at J to 11 bases, leaving 9 bases not matched to a gene. CDR3 loop: CASSLSGQGGAPLHF. The CDR3 nucleotides read TGTGCCAGCAGCTTGTCCGGACAGGGAGGCGCACCCCTCCACTTT.

This clonotype was detected a few times. This chain joins TRBV5-6 and TRBJ1-4; D uncertain. V was clipped by 4 bases and J by 8 bases, with 21 bases between them. The CDR3 length is 16 residues. Germline loops: CDR1 SGHDT, CDR2 YYEEEE. Written as DNA, the CDR3 is TGTGCCAGCAGCCTCACTACCTCCCTAGGGAGGGAAAAACTGTTTTTT. Its protein product is CASSLTTSLGREKLFF.

The chain links TRBV20-1 to TRBJ1-3; D not certain. The CDR3 totals 16 residues. Germline CDR1 is DFQATT and CDR2 is SNEGSKA (reference sequence). The ends were cut back, 3 bases at V and 0 bases at J, with 15 bases in the middle. This chain's CDR3 is CSASKQLQSSGNTIYF. The CDR3 nucleotides read TGCAGTGCTAGTAAACAGTTACAGAGCTCTGGAAACACCATATATTTT.

A few counts support this clonotype. The chain links TRBV12-5 to TRBJ2-2; D possibly corresponds to TRBD1 (5 bases). This CDR3 contains 15 residues. The V and J ends lost 1 base and 1 base respectively, with 7 bases between them. Germline CDR1 and CDR2: LGHNT and FRNRAP. The CDR3 protein is CASGLGQRNTGELFF. The DNA of the CDR3 is TGTGCTAGTGGTTTGGGACAGAGGAACACCGGGGAGCTGTTTTTT.

This clonotype was detected ten times or more. V and J are TRBV29-1 and TRBJ2-3; TRBD2 might be the D (6 bases). Trimming took off 7 bases at V and 0 bases at J, with 17 bases between the two ends. The CDR3 loop spans 15 amino acids. CDR1 SQVTM and CDR2 ANQGSEA come from the germline V gene. The CDR3 region is CSAGGGEVSTDTQYF. The DNA of the CDR3 is TGCAGCGCAGGAGGAGGGGAAGTAAGCACAGATACGCAGTATTTT.

The V call is TRBV6-1, the J call TRBJ2-3; the match to TRBD1 covers 7 bases. Germline trimming cut 5 bases from V and 4 bases from J; bases unmatched to any gene: 12. CDR3 length: 16 amino acids. Germline V gene lookup returns CDR1 MNHNS and CDR2 SASEGT. CDR3 DNA: TGTGCCAGCAGTCAAAGGAAAAAAGGGGGCCCAGATACGCAGTATTTT. Translation gives CASSQRKKGGPDTQYF.

There are many counts of this clonotype. The chain joins TRBV4-3 to TRBJ2-1, with 10 positions matching TRBD1. The CDR3 is 15 amino acids. J was trimmed by 6 bases and V by 4 bases; bases with no gene match: 6. In germline, CDR1 is LGHNA, CDR2 YSLEER. CDR3 in DNA: TGCGCCAGCAGCCGACGGACAGGGGGTTTCAATGAGCAGTTCTTC. This gives the protein CASSRRTGGFNEQFF.

At least ten counts were recorded for this clonotype. The chain joins TRBV5-1 to TRBJ2-3, with a weak D call TRBD1 (5 bases). V was trimmed by 4 bases and J by 0 bases, leaving 9 bases between them. The CDR3 is 14 residues long. Germline values: CDR1 SGHRS, CDR2 YFSETQ. CDR3 bases: TGCGCCAGCAGCCCGACAGTGAGCACAGATACGCAGTATTTT. Amino acids: CASSPTVSTDTQYF.

As regards this clonotype: A much larger clone differs by one base, so this may be a read error. V gene TRBV24-1 combines with J gene TRBJ2-3, with D maybe TRBD1 (6 bases). The J call is doubtful: the DNA matches TRBJ2-1 better. CDR1 KGHDR and CDR2 SFDVKD come from the germline V gene. This CDR3 comprises 15 residues. CDR3 bases: TGTGCCACCAGTGCTCCCGACGAGGGGGACAAGACCCAGTTCTTC. It codes for CATSAPDEGDKTQFF.

V and J are TRBV7-8 and TRBJ1-3; 10 bases fit TRBD1. The germline gives CDR1 SGHVS, CDR2 FQNEAQ. The CDR3 sequence is 16 residues long. V gave up 5 bases and J gave up 2 bases; unmatched junction bases: 6. The CDR3: CASSASTGGPGNTIYF. The CDR3 DNA reads as TGTGCCAGCAGCGCCTCGACAGGGGGCCCTGGAAACACCATATATTTT.

This clonotype was seen many times. V gene TRBV9 combines with J gene TRBJ1-1, with D unresolved. The length of the CDR3 is 14 residues. The V end was cut by 3 bases, the J end by 1 base, with 10 bases between. Germline CDR1 is SGDLS and CDR2 is YYNGEE. DNA of the CDR3: TGTGCCAGCAGCGGTGGATGGTCGAACACTGAAGCTTTCTTT. This encodes CASSGGWSNTEAFF.

The chain joins TRBV5-1 to TRBJ2-1; tentative D call: TRBD1 (5 bases). The germline CDR1 and CDR2 sequences are SGHRS and YFSETQ. V gave up 0 bases and J gave up 10 bases, with 14 bases separating them. The CDR3 is 14 amino acids. In DNA form, the CDR3 reads TGCGCCAGCAGCTTGGTCGTCGGCCCAGGGGAGCAGTTCTTC. This gives the protein CASSLVVGPGEQFF.

This clonotype has ten or more counts. At one boundary the junction diverges from the germline segment, which might be a read error. The chain joins TRBV7-3 to TRBJ2-5; D is ambiguous. Germline CDR1 SGHTA, CDR2 FQGTGA. This CDR3 is built from 13 residues. The DNA for the CDR3 is TGTGCCAGCAGCACCCGGTCCCAACAGACCCAGTACTTC. Translated: CASSTRSQQTQYF.

This clonotype was seen ten or more times. The V call is TRBV11-1, the J call TRBJ2-1, with TRBD2 identical over 9 bases. This CDR3 has 14 amino acids. The germline CDR1 and CDR2 sequences are SGHAT and FQDESV (reference sequence). The trim removed 6 bases at V and 3 bases at J, leaving 3 bases unmatched. This CDR3 reads CASSGGGGYNEQFF. The CDR3 DNA reads TGTGCCAGCAGTGGCGGGGGGGGCTACAATGAGCAGTTCTTC.